These T cell receptor beta chains were read from a single sample in a study of blood T cell repertoires in COVID-19. Only in-frame clones appear in the TCRdb table, and some are missing; sequencing was by immunoSEQ multiplex PCR. The sample lists 350,000 to 450,000 clones, around 86% occurring once. The sequencing input was peripheral blood. Receptors were obtained from a human donor in a cohort sampled during active COVID-19. Both conserved end residues are part of each CDR3. D genes are given only for firm matches. The size field is filled for only some rows; it gives once, few, many or a size class.

TRBJ1-1 | . | . | TRBV7-9 | CASSLSKTRGRDGAFF | TGTGCCAGCAGCTTATCGAAGACCAGGGGAAGAGACGGAGCTTTCTTT
TRBJ1-1 | . | . | TRBV5-1 | CASSLAGDNTEAFF | TGCGCCAGCAGCTTGGCGGGGGATAACACTGAAGCTTTCTTT
TRBJ1-5 | . | . | TRBV2 | CASSMGLRGDQPQHF | TGTGCCAGCAGCATGGGGCTCCGGGGGGATCAGCCCCAGCATTTT
TRBJ2-1 | . | TRBD2 | TRBV9 | CASSVEGWLAGGRTDNEQFF | TGTGCCAGCAGCGTAGAGGGTTGGCTAGCGGGGGGCCGAACGGACAATGAGCAGTTCTTC
TRBJ2-1 | few | TRBD2 | TRBV11-2 | CASSSVGQRGSSYNEQFF | TGTGCCAGCAGCTCCGTGGGCCAGCGGGGGAGCTCCTACAATGAGCAGTTCTTC
TRBJ1-5 | few | . | TRBV7-9 | CASSRESNQPQHF | TGTGCCAGCAGCCGGGAAAGCAATCAGCCCCAGCATTTT
TRBJ2-2 | . | TRBD1 | TRBV5-1 | CASSLGQGAGELFF | TGCGCCAGCAGCTTGGGACAGGGGGCCGGGGAGCTGTTTTTT
TRBJ1-1 | . | . | TRBV27 | CASSFTGGYTEAFF | TGTGCCAGCAGTTTCACAGGTGGATACACTGAAGCTTTCTTT
TRBJ1-4 | few | TRBD1 | TRBV4-1 | CASSRGGQGGEKLFF | TGCGCCAGCAGCCGAGGTGGACAGGGGGGTGAAAAACTGTTTTTT
TRBJ2-1 | . | TRBD2 | TRBV5-1 | CASSLDVAGGAQFF | TGCGCCAGCAGCTTGGATGTGGCGGGGGGCGCTCAGTTCTTC
TRBJ1-4 | . | TRBD1 | TRBV9 | CASSPYRDRGRHEKLFF | TGTGCCAGCAGCCCGTATCGTGACAGGGGAAGGCATGAAAAACTGTTTTTT
TRBJ2-1 | . | . | TRBV5-8 | CASSLYGESDSYNEQFF | TGTGCCAGCAGCTTGTACGGTGAATCCGACTCCTACAATGAGCAGTTCTTC
TRBJ1-2 | . | TRBD1 | TRBV7-9 | CASRRTGPGGYTF | TGTGCCAGCAGGCGGACAGGGCCTGGGGGCTACACCTTC
TRBJ2-1 | . | . | TRBV7-9 | CATGTREQFF | TGTGCCACCGGAACTAGAGAGCAGTTCTTC
TRBJ2-5 | . | TRBD2 | TRBV5-1 | CASGSRGGQETQYF | TGCGCCAGCGGTTCTCGGGGGGGCCAAGAGACCCAGTACTTC
TRBJ2-5 | . | TRBD2 | TRBV5-6 | CASSLEGGYSGETQYF | TGTGCCAGCAGCTTGGAGGGAGGGTATTCGGGAGAGACCCAGTACTTC
TRBJ1-2 | . | TRBD1 | TRBV19 | CASSSDRGGYGYTF | TGTGCCAGTAGTTCGGACAGGGGAGGATATGGCTACACCTTC
TRBJ2-3 | . | TRBD1 | TRBV15 | CATSRLGQGGTDTQYF | TGTGCCACCAGCAGACTGGGACAGGGTGGCACAGATACGCAGTATTTT
TRBJ2-5 | . | TRBD1 | TRBV5-4 | CASSLDPGTGGKTQYF | TGTGCCAGCAGCTTGGATCCCGGGACAGGGGGCAAGACCCAGTACTTC
TRBJ2-5 | once | . | TRBV7-8 | CASSPGRTQYF | TGTGCCAGCAGCCCTGGGCGGACCCAGTACTTC
TRBJ2-3 | once | TRBD1 | TRBV24-1 | CATSDSDRGIDTQYF | TGTGCCACCAGTGATTCCGACAGGGGAATAGATACGCAGTATTTT
TRBJ1-4 | . | TRBD1 | TRBV5-6 | CASSGRTGANEKLFF | TGTGCCAGCAGCGGACGGACAGGGGCTAATGAAAAACTGTTTTTT
TRBJ1-1 | few | . | TRBV20-1 | CSASRVNTEAFF | TGCAGTGCTAGTCGAGTGAACACTGAAGCTTTCTTT
TRBJ2-3 | . | TRBD2 | TRBV11-2 | CASRRSGISDTQYF | TGTGCCAGCAGGCGTAGCGGGATTAGTGATACGCAGTATTTT
TRBJ2-1 | . | TRBD2 | TRBV5-1 | CASSLDGRYNEQFF | TGCGCCAGCAGCTTGGACGGGAGGTACAATGAGCAGTTCTTC
TRBJ1-3 | . | . | TRBV30 | CAWKTGLGRDEPGNTIYF | TGTGCCTGGAAAACGGGACTGGGACGGGATGAGCCTGGAAACACCATATATTTT
TRBJ2-3 | . | . | TRBV10-1 | CASSERQGTQYF | TGCGCCAGCAGTGAGAGGCAGGGAACGCAGTATTTT
TRBJ2-2 | . | TRBD1 | TRBV7-3 | CASSLRTGGTGELFF | TGTGCCAGCAGCTTAAGGACAGGGGGCACCGGGGAGCTGTTTTTT
TRBJ2-1 | . | . | TRBV5-8 | CASSILLTRSGSWEQFF | TGTGCCAGCAGCATTCTCCTGACACGTTCTGGATCATGGGAGCAGTTCTTC
TRBJ1-2 | . | . | TRBV3-1/TRBV3-2 | CASSQEQFNYGYTF | TGTGCCAGCAGCCAAGAGCAGTTTAACTATGGCTACACCTTC
TRBJ2-7 | . | TRBD1 | TRBV7-9 | CASSPGTELSYEQYF | TGTGCCAGCAGCCCAGGGACAGAGCTTTCCTACGAGCAGTACTTC
TRBJ2-3 | . | . | TRBV4-2 | CASSQDVAGSSSTDTQYF | TGTGCCAGCAGCCAAGACGTGGCGGGATCCTCTAGCACAGATACGCAGTATTTT
TRBJ1-2 | . | . | TRBV28 | CASSPPDYGYTF | TGTGCCAGCAGTCCACCGGACTATGGCTACACCTTC
TRBJ2-7 | once | TRBD2 | TRBV10-3 | CAIGTSGDYEQYF | TGTGCCATTGGGACTAGCGGAGACTACGAGCAGTACTTC
TRBJ1-6 | once | . | TRBV7-2 | CASSPQGRWDSPLHF | TGTGCCAGCAGCCCACAGGGAAGATGGGATTCACCCCTCCACTTT
TRBJ2-5 | . | . | TRBV12-3/TRBV12-4 | CASSTPAEETQYF | TGTGCCAGCAGCACCCCCGCGGAAGAGACCCAGTACTTC
TRBJ1-6 | . | . | TRBV5-5 | CASSSYRTAKSSYNSPLHF | TGTGCCAGCAGCTCATATCGGACAGCGAAGAGCTCCTATAATTCACCCCTCCACTTT
TRBJ2-1 | . | TRBD2 | TRBV11-1 | CASSPGGTSSYNEQFF | TGTGCCAGCAGCCCAGGAGGGACTAGCTCCTACAATGAGCAGTTCTTC
TRBJ1-2 | . | TRBD1 | TRBV2 | CASSEEAGGNYGYTF | TGTGCCAGCAGTGAAGAGGCAGGGGGCAACTATGGCTACACCTTC
TRBJ2-1 | . | . | TRBV19 | CASGTPGGSMSSSSTSQFF | .
TRBJ2-1 | . | . | TRBV5-1 | CASSGLEGGYCNEQFF | TGCGCCAGCAGCGGCCTTGAGGGCGGATATTGCAATGAGCAGTTCTTC
TRBJ2-1 | . | . | TRBV5-1 | CASSLGAVGHNEQFF | TGCGCCAGCAGCTTGGGAGCAGTTGGGCACAATGAGCAGTTCTTC